The 2 T cell receptor beta chains reported below all come from one sample, sequenced in a study of T cell responses to AZD1222 COVID-19 vaccine. The repertoire was sequenced with immunoSEQ multiplex PCR; TCRdb's copy has only in-frame clones and lacks some. The table shows 55,000 to 75,000 clones, with 70% to 90% occurring only once. The sample in question was peripheral blood, obtained on day 0 of AZD1222 vaccination. The receptors originated from an adult in good health.

This rearrangement joins TRBV5-6 to TRBJ1-1; D unclear. Trimming shortened V by 1 base and J by 7 bases, and 5 bases separated the two germline ends. Per the germline V gene, CDR1 is SGHDT and CDR2 is YYEEEE. This CDR3 contains 11 residues. The CDR3 reads CASSLSGEAFF. CDR3 nucleotides: TGTGCCAGCAGCTTGAGCGGTGAAGCTTTCTTT.

The gene calls are TRBV2 and TRBJ2-3, with D maybe TRBD1 (5 bases). The V gene lost 4 bases and the J gene lost 0 bases, with 14 bases spanning the gap. CDR1 and CDR2 from the germline V gene are SNHLY and FYNNEI. This CDR3 is 16 amino acids long. The CDR3 DNA reads as TGTGCCAGCAGTGCCCGACAGACAACTAGCACAGATACGCAGTATTTT. It is translated as CASSARQTTSTDTQYF. Full variable domain (missing parts from reference TRBV2 and TRBJ2-3): EPEVTQTPSHQVTQMGQEVILRCVPISNHLYFYWYRQILGQKVEFLVSFYNNEISEKSEIFDDQFSVERPDGSNFTLKIRSTKLEDSAMYFCASSARQTTSTDTQYFGPGTRLTVL.